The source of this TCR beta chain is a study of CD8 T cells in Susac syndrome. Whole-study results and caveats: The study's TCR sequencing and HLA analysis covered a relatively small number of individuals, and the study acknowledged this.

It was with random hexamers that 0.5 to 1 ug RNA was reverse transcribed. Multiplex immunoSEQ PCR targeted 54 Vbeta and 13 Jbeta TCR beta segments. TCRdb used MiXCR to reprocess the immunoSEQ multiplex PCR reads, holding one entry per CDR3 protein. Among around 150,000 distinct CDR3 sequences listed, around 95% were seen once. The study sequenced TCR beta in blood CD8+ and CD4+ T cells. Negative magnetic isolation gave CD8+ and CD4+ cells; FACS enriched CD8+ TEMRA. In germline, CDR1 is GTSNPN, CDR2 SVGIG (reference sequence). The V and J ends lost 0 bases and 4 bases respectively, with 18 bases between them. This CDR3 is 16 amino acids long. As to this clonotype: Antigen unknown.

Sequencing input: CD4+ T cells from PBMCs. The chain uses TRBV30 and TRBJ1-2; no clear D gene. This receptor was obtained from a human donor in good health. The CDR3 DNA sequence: TGTGCCTGGAGTGTAATCCGGCGCCCCGCGGCCTATGGCTACACCTTC. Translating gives CAWSVIRRPAAYGYTF.